The TCR beta chain under discussion was sequenced for a study of blood T cell repertoires in COVID-19. In the original processing: Counts of nucleated cells, estimated from reference gene primer amplification, were obtained. The protocol was immunoSEQ multiplex PCR, while the TCRdb copy is restricted to in-frame clones and leaves out a portion. V and J calls and clone size follow that table, whereas D and trimming were derived from the DNA. The table lists around 300,000 clones, 85% of them singletons. This receptor was identified in a woman aged 45 to 65 who had recovered from COVID-19. Sequenced sample: PBMCs or T cells enriched from blood (not recorded which).

The CDR3 protein is CASSFRGILNTGELFF. The CDR3 DNA is TGTGCCAGCAGCTTCCGCGGGATCCTGAACACCGGGGAGCTGTTTTTT. The chain links TRBV11-2 to TRBJ2-2, with a tentative D call TRBD2 (6 bases). V gave up 3 bases and J gave up 1 base, with 12 bases separating them. The germline V gene has CDR1 SGHAT and CDR2 FQNNGV. This CDR3 comprises 16 residues.